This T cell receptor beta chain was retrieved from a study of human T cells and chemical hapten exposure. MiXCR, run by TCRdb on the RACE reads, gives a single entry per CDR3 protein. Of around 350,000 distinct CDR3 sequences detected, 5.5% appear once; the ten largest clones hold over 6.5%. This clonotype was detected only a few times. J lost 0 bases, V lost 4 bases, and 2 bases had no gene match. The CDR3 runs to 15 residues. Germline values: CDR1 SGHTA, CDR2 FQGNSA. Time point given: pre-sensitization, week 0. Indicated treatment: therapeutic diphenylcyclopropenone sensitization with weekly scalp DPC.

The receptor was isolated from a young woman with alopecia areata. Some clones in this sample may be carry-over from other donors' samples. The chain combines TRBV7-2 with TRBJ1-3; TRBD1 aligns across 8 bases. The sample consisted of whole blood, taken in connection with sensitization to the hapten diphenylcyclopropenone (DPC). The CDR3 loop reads CASSWGTGSGNTIYF. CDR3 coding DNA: TGTGCCAGCAGCTGGGGGACAGGCTCTGGAAACACCATATATTTT.